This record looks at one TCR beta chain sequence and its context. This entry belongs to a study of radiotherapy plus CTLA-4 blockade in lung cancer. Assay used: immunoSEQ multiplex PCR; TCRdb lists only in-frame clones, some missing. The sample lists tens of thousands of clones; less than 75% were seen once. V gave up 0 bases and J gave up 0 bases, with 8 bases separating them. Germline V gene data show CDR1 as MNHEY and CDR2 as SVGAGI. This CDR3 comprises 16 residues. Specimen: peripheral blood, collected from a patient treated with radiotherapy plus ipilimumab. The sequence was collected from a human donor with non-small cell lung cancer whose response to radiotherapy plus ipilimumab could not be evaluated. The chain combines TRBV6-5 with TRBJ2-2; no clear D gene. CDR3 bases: TGTGCCAGCAGTTACTCGACCAGGCCGAACACCGGGGAGCTGTTTTTT. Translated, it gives CASSYSTRPNTGELFF.